Shown below are 11 T cell receptor beta chains from a single sample sequenced in a study of T cells in Graves' hyperthyroidism and ophthalmopathy. TCR beta CDR3 region amplification was performed from RNA transcripts. Primed by the HTBI set, a first-round RT-PCR was run on the TCR CDR3. Each CDR3 protein is one row after TCRdb ran MiXCR on the multiplex PCR reads. The sample yields 90,000 to 120,000 distinct CDR3 sequences, approximately 16% seen once. Sequencing was done on a sample of blood. Receptors were obtained from a woman aged 45-65 years with Graves' hyperthyroidism.

This clonotype appeared many times. This chain joins TRBV15 and TRBJ2-1, with a weak D call TRBD1 (6 bases). The CDR3 is 16 amino acids. Germline loops: CDR1 LNHNV, CDR2 YYDKDF (reference sequence). V lost 5 bases to trimming and J lost 4 bases, with 18 bases between them. The chain's CDR3 is CATSADRGQIYNEQFF. Written as DNA, the CDR3 is TGTGCCACCAGCGCCGATCGTGGACAGATTTACAATGAGCAGTTCTTC.

This clonotype was counted ten times or more. The chain combines TRBV2 with TRBJ1-3; D not resolved. The V and J ends lost 3 bases and 0 bases respectively, with 9 bases between them. The CDR3 runs to 15 residues. In germline, CDR1 is SNHLY, CDR2 FYNNEI. The DNA of the CDR3 is TGTGCCAGCAGTGAGGGAGTCAGCTCTGGAAACACCATATATTTT. It yields the protein CASSEGVSSGNTIYF.

Remarks on this clonotype: A read error may be the cause here, since a much bigger clone is one base away. The chain recombines TRBV5-1 with TRBJ2-2; 8 nucleotides line up with TRBD2. The CDR3 extends over 16 amino acids. CDR1 and CDR2 from the germline V gene are SGHRS and YFSETQ. The CDR3 spells CASSLASGSNTGELSF. As DNA, the CDR3 is TGCGCCAGCAGCTTGGCCAGCGGGAGTAACACCGGGGAGCTGTCTTTT.

V usage is TRBV15 and J usage is TRBJ2-2; the D is unclear. The CDR3 contains 15 residues. V lost 4 bases and J 0 bases, leaving 9 bases between the germline ends. CDR1 and CDR2 from the germline V gene are LNHNV and YYDKDF (reference sequence). CDR3 sequence reads: CATSIADANTGELFF. CDR3 in DNA: TGTGCCACCAGCATAGCAGATGCGAACACCGGGGAGCTGTTTTTT.

Many counts were recorded for this clonotype. The CDR3: CASSVVAPGEQFF. DNA for the CDR3: TGTGCCAGCAGCGTAGTAGCCCCCGGGGAGCAGTTCTTC. The chain employs TRBV9 and TRBJ2-1, with D unresolved. V was clipped by 0 bases and J by 10 bases, with 11 bases between them. Germline V gives CDR1 SGDLS, CDR2 YYNGEE. The CDR3 has 13 residues.

There are many counts of this clonotype. This chain's CDR3 is CAWSSGNTIYF. DNA for the CDR3: TGTGCCTGGAGTTCTGGAAACACCATATATTTT. V gene TRBV30 combines with J gene TRBJ1-3; D is ambiguous. The CDR3 consists of 11 residues. Germline V CDR1 and CDR2: GTSNPN, SVGIG (reference sequence). Trimming took 2 bases from V and 1 from J, leaving 0 bases between them.

This clonotype was counted many times. The chain uses TRBV9 and TRBJ2-5; D is undetermined. Trimming cost V 0 bases and J 5 bases, with 14 bases left between them. The CDR3 contains 15 residues. The germline V gene encodes CDR1 SGDLS and CDR2 YYNGEE. In DNA, the CDR3 is TGTGCCAGCAGCGTAGGGGTACCGAGGATGGAGACCCAGTACTTC. Its protein is CASSVGVPRMETQYF. The full variable domain, its missing parts supplied by reference TRBV9 and TRBJ2-5, is DSGVTQTPKHLITATGQRVTLRCSPRSGDLSVYWYQQSLDQGLQFLIQYYNGEERAKGNILERFSAQQFPDLHSELNLSSLELGDSALYFCASSVGVPRMETQYFGPGTRLLVL.

This clonotype was counted a few times. A much larger clone is a single base away; this may be a read error. V gene TRBV7-9 combines with J gene TRBJ2-1, with 7 nucleotides matching TRBD2. CDR1 is SEHNR, CDR2 FQNEAQ, per germline (reference sequence). The CDR3 runs 16 residues. After removal of 2 bases from V and 7 bases from J, the junction contained 11 bases not matched to a gene. DNA for the CDR3: TGTGCCAGCAGCTTAAAAGGACCAGCGGGATTAAATGAGCAGTTCTTC. Its protein product is CASSLKGPAGLNEQFF.

This clonotype was recorded at least ten times. The chain joins TRBV18 to TRBJ1-1, with a tentative D call TRBD1 (6 bases). Germline assignment: CDR1 KGHSH and CDR2 LQKENI. With 2 bases removed from V and 5 bases from J, the gap between germline ends came to 9 bases. This CDR3 has 13 amino acids. The CDR3 DNA follows: TGTGCCAGCTCACCAATCCAGGGGACTGAAGCTTTCTTT. It is translated as CASSPIQGTEAFF.

There are many counts of this clonotype. This chain links TRBV29-1 with TRBJ1-2, with D unresolved. V gave up 0 bases and J gave up 5 bases, with 13 bases separating them. The germline CDR1 and CDR2 sequences are SQVTM and ANQGSEA. This CDR3 has 14 residues. CDR3: CSVEDGVSPYGYTF. The CDR3 bases are TGCAGCGTTGAAGACGGTGTCAGCCCTTATGGCTACACCTTC.

This clonotype was seen more than once but under ten times. The rearrangement uses TRBV10-3 and TRBJ1-3; D gene unclear. The CDR3 consists of 14 residues. Germline CDR1 and CDR2: ENHRY and SYGVKD. V was pared by 11 bases and J by 0 bases, with 14 bases between. CDR3 coding DNA: TGTGCCGCAGCGGGCAGGACCTCTGGAAACACCATATATTTT. This codes for CAAAGRTSGNTIYF.